These 25 T cell receptor beta chains originate from one sample sequenced in a study of beta chain features in type 1 diabetes. The investigators reverse transcribed all of the isolated RNA, so they sequenced expressed TCRB transcripts. Libraries were prepared by immunoSEQ multiplex PCR; TCRdb keeps only in-frame clonotypes and omits some of them. The profile shows roughly 180,000 clones, 10% to 15% of them singletons. Source material: central memory CD4+ T cells from blood. These TCRs come from a woman under 30 in good health.

This chain uses TRBV27 with TRBJ2-7; possible D gene TRBD1, 5 bases. The CDR3 is made up of 14 amino acids. V was clipped by 4 bases and J by 7 bases, with 17 bases between them. CDR1 is MNHEY and CDR2 is SMNVEV in the germline V gene (reference sequence). CDR3 nucleotide sequence: TGTGCCAGCAGTTCCCCTACTCAGGGCATAGAGCAGTACTTC. This encodes CASSSPTQGIEQYF.

The chain links TRBV5-8 to TRBJ2-1; no definite D call. There are 11 residues in the CDR3. The germline CDR1 and CDR2 sequences are SGHTS and YDEGEE. V was clipped by 4 bases and J by 5 bases, with 4 bases between them. CDR3 in DNA: TGTGCCAGCAGCCGTAACAATGAGCAGTTCTTC. It codes for CASSRNNEQFF.

The rearrangement joins TRBV9 to TRBJ2-1, with D possibly TRBD2 on 6 matching bases. This CDR3 has 14 amino acids. V was trimmed by 3 bases and J by 6 bases, leaving 13 bases between them. Germline CDR1 reads SGDLS; CDR2 reads YYNGEE. The CDR3 region has the DNA TGTGCCAGCAGCGCCGGGACTGGCCTCAATGAGCAGTTCTTC. It encodes CASSAGTGLNEQFF.

This sequence joins TRBV29-1 and TRBJ1-1, with a weak D call TRBD1 (5 bases). CDR1 and CDR2 (germline): SQVTM, ANQGSEA. Trimming took off 5 bases at V and 3 bases at J, with 7 bases between the two ends. The CDR3 sequence is 11 residues long. CDR3 nucleotides: TGCAGCGTTTGCAGGGACACTGAAGCTTTCTTT. Its protein is CSVCRDTEAFF.

The chain employs TRBV28 and TRBJ2-7, with TRBD2 matching over 11 bases. Germline trimming cut 7 bases from V and 3 bases from J; bases unmatched to any gene: 8. Germline V lookup: CDR1 MDHEN, CDR2 SYDVKM. The CDR3 runs 15 residues. The CDR3 sequence: CASTFLGTSGYEQYF. The CDR3 bases are TGTGCCAGCACCTTTCTTGGGACTAGCGGCTACGAGCAGTACTTC.

A few counts support this clone. The chain couples TRBV7-2 to TRBJ2-1, with TRBD2 matching over 7 bases. CDR1 SGHTA and CDR2 FQGNSA come from the germline V gene. This CDR3 has 16 amino acids. After removal of 4 bases from V and 14 bases from J, the junction contained 20 bases not matched to a gene. In DNA form, the CDR3 reads TGTGCCAGCAGCTCAACAAACGGGCGGGAGTCTCCCCCCGAGTTCTTC. Its translation: CASSSTNGRESPPEFF.

The chain links TRBV20-1 to TRBJ2-7; maybe TRBD2 (5 bases). The CDR3 is made up of 11 amino acids. Trimming took 6 bases from V and 6 from J, leaving 12 bases between them. Germline CDR1 reads DFQATT; CDR2 reads SNEGSKA (reference sequence). CDR3 bases: TGCAGTGCCCGGAGGTCGGCCGAGCAGTACTTC. Its translation: CSARRSAEQYF.

In this sample, this clone turned up a few times. V usage is TRBV14 and J usage is TRBJ1-1, with D unresolved. With 5 bases removed from V and 1 base from J, the gap between germline ends came to 14 bases. Germline CDR1 reads SGHDN; CDR2 reads FVKESK. CDR3 length: 15 residues. The CDR3 reads CASSWVRRGNTEAFF. Written as DNA, the CDR3 is TGTGCCAGCAGCTGGGTAAGGAGAGGGAACACTGAAGCTTTCTTT.

The gene calls are TRBV6-1 and TRBJ1-2; D is perhaps TRBD1 (5 bases). CDR3 length: 15 amino acids. V was clipped by 5 bases and J by 8 bases, with 21 bases between them. The germline V gene has CDR1 MNHNS and CDR2 SASEGT. The CDR3 DNA sequence: TGTGCCAGCAGTTCCATAGGGGCGACCTTGGACGGCTACACCTTC. Translation gives CASSSIGATLDGYTF.

This clone was found a few times. The rearrangement uses TRBV5-6 and TRBJ2-3; 7 positions agree with TRBD1. Germline V gene sequence: CDR1 SGHDT, CDR2 YYEEEE. J lost 6 bases, V lost 6 bases, and 7 bases had no gene match. This CDR3 region has 13 residues. The CDR3 sequence is CASTRQGSDTQYF. DNA of the CDR3: TGTGCCAGCACACGACAGGGATCCGATACGCAGTATTTT.

The rearrangement joins TRBV19 to TRBJ2-2, with 8 bases fitting TRBD1. V shed 7 bases and J 5 bases; nucleotides not matched to a gene: 6. CDR3 length: 14 residues. Germline lookup yields CDR1 LNHDA and CDR2 SQIVND (reference sequence). CDR3 nucleotides: TGTGCCAGTAACGTGCAGGGGGCAACCGGGGAGCTGTTTTTT. Amino acid sequence: CASNVQGATGELFF.

This clone has only a few counts. This sequence joins TRBV4-2 and TRBJ1-2, with a possible D match to TRBD1 (5 bases). The CDR3 spans 14 residues. Germline values: CDR1 LGHNA, CDR2 YNFKEQ. V shed 6 bases and J shed 4 bases, with 15 bases lying between them. The CDR3 spells CASRPEMGPYGYTF. CDR3 coding DNA: TGTGCCAGCAGACCTGAGATGGGGCCCTATGGCTACACCTTC.

This clone was found a few times. The chain employs TRBV5-4 and TRBJ2-3, with D tentatively TRBD2 (5 bases). The germline V gene encodes CDR1 SGHNT and CDR2 YYREEE (reference sequence). The CDR3 loop spans 13 amino acids. Trimming shortened V by 1 base and J by 3 bases, and 6 bases separated the two germline ends. The CDR3 region is CASSLSGTDTQYF. In DNA, the CDR3 is TGTGCCAGCAGCTTGTCGGGAACAGATACGCAGTATTTT. Full variable domain (missing parts from reference TRBV5-4 and TRBJ2-3): ETGVTQSPTHLIKTRGQQVTLRCSSQSGHNTVSWYQQALGQGPQFIFQYYREEENGRGNFPPRFSGLQFPNYSSELNVNALELDDSALYLCASSLSGTDTQYFGPGTRLTVL.

This clone was seen more than once but under ten times. The genes are TRBV4-2 and TRBJ1-5; D is undetermined. The germline V and J ends were trimmed by 0 bases and 3 bases, with 12 bases remaining between them. Germline CDR1 and CDR2: LGHNA and YNFKEQ. The CDR3 runs 16 residues. This CDR3 reads CASSQEGRGSNQPQHF. CDR3 in DNA: TGTGCCAGCAGCCAAGAGGGGAGAGGATCCAATCAGCCCCAGCATTTT.

This chain uses TRBV28 with TRBJ2-3, with D possibly being TRBD2 (5 bases). The V gene's germline CDR1 is MDHEN and CDR2 SYDVKM. Trimming shortened V by 5 bases and J by 0 bases, and 12 bases separated the two germline ends. The CDR3 is 15 amino acids. CDR3 bases: TGTGCCAGCAGTGGGAGCTTCAGAAGCACAGATACGCAGTATTTT. Its protein is CASSGSFRSTDTQYF.

The chain uses TRBV30 and TRBJ1-1; unclear D gene. The ends were cut back, 4 bases at V and 5 bases at J, with 14 bases in the middle. Germline V gene data show CDR1 as GTSNPN and CDR2 as SVGIG (reference sequence). This CDR3 contains 13 residues. CDR3 sequence (DNA): TGTGCCTGGACCCTAACCGGGGAGACTGAAGCTTTCTTT. This gives the protein CAWTLTGETEAFF.

The chain combines TRBV4-2 with TRBJ2-3; 9 nucleotides align to TRBD2. V shed 1 base and J 6 bases; nucleotides not matched to a gene: 8. CDR1 is LGHNA and CDR2 is YNFKEQ in the germline V gene. The CDR3 covers 16 residues. The CDR3 coding sequence is TGTGCCAGCAGCCAAGTTGGCGGGAGGGCCGCGGATACGCAGTATTTT. It translates to CASSQVGGRAADTQYF.

This clone turned up a few times. V gene TRBV30 combines with J gene TRBJ2-5; 16 bases match TRBD2. Unmatched junction bases numbered 6, after V lost 4 bases and J lost 7 bases. Per the germline V gene, CDR1 is GTSNPN and CDR2 is SVGIG (reference sequence). The CDR3 contains 15 residues. CDR3 DNA: TGTGCCTGGACTGGGACTAGCGGGAGGGCCGGGACCCAGTACTTC. This gives the protein CAWTGTSGRAGTQYF.

This clone came up a few times. The chain joins TRBV29-1 to TRBJ2-3; TRBD1 matches at 12 bases. The germline V gene encodes CDR1 SQVTM and CDR2 ANQGSEA. The CDR3 is made up of 14 amino acids. The J segment lost 5 bases and the V segment lost 4 bases, leaving 4 bases of the junction unmatched. CDR3 sequence: CSVAGQGAKDTQYF. CDR3 nucleotides: TGCAGCGTTGCGGGACAGGGGGCTAAAGATACGCAGTATTTT.

The CDR3 DNA is TGTGCCTGGAGTGTACAGGTGGGCACTGGGCCCCAGCATTTT. This translates into CAWSVQVGTGPQHF. The chain employs TRBV30 and TRBJ1-5; the D gene is possibly TRBD1 (5 bases). This CDR3 is 14 amino acids long. The V gene lost 0 bases and the J gene lost 9 bases, with 15 bases spanning the gap. Germline lookup yields CDR1 GTSNPN and CDR2 SVGIG (reference sequence).

Only a few counts were recorded for this clone. The gene calls are TRBV29-1 and TRBJ2-7; 10 bases fit TRBD2. V trimming: 4 bases; J trimming: 3 bases; junction bases outside the gene matches: 6. Germline CDR1 is SQVTM and CDR2 is ANQGSEA. The CDR3 runs 14 residues. CDR3 in amino acids: CSVGRAGGLYEQYF. The DNA for the CDR3 is TGCAGCGTTGGGAGAGCGGGAGGGCTCTACGAGCAGTACTTC.

This clone appeared a few times. The rearrangement uses TRBV11-2 and TRBJ1-2; D is possibly TRBD1 (5 bases). Germline CDR1 and CDR2: SGHAT and FQNNGV. The V gene lost 3 bases and the J gene lost 2 bases, with 10 bases spanning the gap. There are 14 residues in the CDR3. CDR3 sequence: CASSFGAGNYGYTF. The CDR3 DNA is TGTGCCAGCAGCTTTGGGGCGGGGAACTATGGCTACACCTTC.

This chain connects TRBV13 to TRBJ1-4; no firm D call. The V gene's germline CDR1 is PRHDT and CDR2 FYEKMQ (reference sequence). The CDR3 covers 16 residues. Trimming took off 5 bases at V and 8 bases at J, with 21 bases between the two ends. The CDR3 nucleotides are TGTGCCAGCAGCAACCGGGAAAGTTACCCTGGCGAAAAACTGTTTTTT. It yields the protein CASSNRESYPGEKLFF.

This clone appeared a few times. This chain links TRBV4-3 with TRBJ2-5, with TRBD1 matching over 7 bases. The V segment lost 4 bases and the J segment 2 bases; nucleotides outside the gene matches: 7. CDR1 is LGHNA, CDR2 YSLEER, per germline. CDR3 length equals 15 residues. The DNA for the CDR3 is TGCGCCAGCAGCCCCGGGACAGAGAGGCAAGAGACCCAGTACTTC. Its translation is CASSPGTERQETQYF.

This sequence joins TRBV7-9 and TRBJ2-3; a possible D gene is TRBD1 (5 bases). The germline CDR1 and CDR2 sequences are SEHNR and FQNEAQ (reference sequence). Trimming took 5 bases from V and 1 from J, leaving 10 bases between them. The CDR3 extends over 14 amino acids. CDR3 nucleotides: TGTGCCAGCAGCCTACAACAGGGCACAGATACGCAGTATTTT. Residues: CASSLQQGTDTQYF.